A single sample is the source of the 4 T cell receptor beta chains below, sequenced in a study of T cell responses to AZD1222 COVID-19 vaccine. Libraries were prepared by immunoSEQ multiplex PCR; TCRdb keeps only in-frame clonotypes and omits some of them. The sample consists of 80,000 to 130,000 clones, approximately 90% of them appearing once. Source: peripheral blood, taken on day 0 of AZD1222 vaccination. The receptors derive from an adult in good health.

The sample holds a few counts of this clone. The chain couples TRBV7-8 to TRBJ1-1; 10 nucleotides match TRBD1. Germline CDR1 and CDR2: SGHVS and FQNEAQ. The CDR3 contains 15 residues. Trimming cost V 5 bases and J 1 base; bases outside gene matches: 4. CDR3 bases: TGTGCCAGCAGCCCCAGGGACAGGGGGAACACTGAAGCTTTCTTT. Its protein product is CASSPRDRGNTEAFF. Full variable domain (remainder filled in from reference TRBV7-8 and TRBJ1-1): GAGVSQSPRYKVAKRGQDVALRCDPISGHVSLFWYQQALGQGPEFLTYFQNEAQLDKSGLPSDRFFAERPEGSVSTLKIQRTQQEDSAVYLCASSPRDRGNTEAFFGQGTRLTVV.

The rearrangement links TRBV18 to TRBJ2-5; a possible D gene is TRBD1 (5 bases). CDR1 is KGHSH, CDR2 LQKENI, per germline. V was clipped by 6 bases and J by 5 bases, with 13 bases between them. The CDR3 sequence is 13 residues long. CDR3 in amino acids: CASSQGVGETQYF. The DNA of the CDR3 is TGTGCCAGCTCTCAAGGGGTCGGGGAGACCCAGTACTTC.

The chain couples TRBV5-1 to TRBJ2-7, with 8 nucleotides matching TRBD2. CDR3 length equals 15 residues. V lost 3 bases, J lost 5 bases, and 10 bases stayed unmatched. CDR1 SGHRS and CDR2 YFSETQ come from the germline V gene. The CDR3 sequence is CASSWTRGGDHEQYF. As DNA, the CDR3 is TGCGCCAGCAGCTGGACTCGGGGGGGCGACCACGAGCAGTACTTC.

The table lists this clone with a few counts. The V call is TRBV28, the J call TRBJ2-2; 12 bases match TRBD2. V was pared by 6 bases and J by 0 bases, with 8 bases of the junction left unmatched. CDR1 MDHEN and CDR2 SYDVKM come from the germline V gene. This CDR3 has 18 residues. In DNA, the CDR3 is TGTGCCAGCAGCGACGAGACTAGCGGGGGACCGAACACCGGGGAGCTGTTTTTT. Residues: CASSDETSGGPNTGELFF.